This passage covers 18 T cell receptor beta chains from one sample sequenced in a study of shared clonotypes between healthy human individuals. The table came from immunoSEQ multiplex PCR; TCRdb's copy has only in-frame clones and leaves some out. The table has about 230,000 clones, 60% to 80% seen once; the top ten hold around 10%. Sequencing was carried out using memory CD4+ T cells sorted from blood. The subset was: CD45RA-negative fraction. These receptors originate from a man in his thirties or forties in good health.

The chain uses TRBV19 and TRBJ1-2; D is uncertain. Germline lookup yields CDR1 LNHDA and CDR2 SQIVND (reference sequence). The CDR3 sequence is 14 residues long. V was shortened by 5 bases and J by 4 bases, with 14 bases between the two germline ends. The CDR3 DNA reads as TGTGCCAGTAGTTTCGACCGAAACCGCTATGGCTACACCTTC. This translates into CASSFDRNRYGYTF.

The table lists this clone with a count of one. The chain has TRBV7-3 and TRBJ2-3, with 8 bases lining up with TRBD1. Unmatched junction bases numbered 11, after V lost 5 bases and J lost 4 bases. Germline assignment: CDR1 SGHTA and CDR2 FQGTGA. CDR3 length: 16 amino acids. CDR3 loop: CASSPGQGKLSDTQYF. In nucleotides, the CDR3 is TGTGCCAGCAGCCCCGGACAGGGCAAGCTCTCAGATACGCAGTATTTT.

The chain has TRBV28 and TRBJ2-7; possibly TRBD2 for D (6 bases). Germline-derived CDR1 and CDR2 are MDHEN and SYDVKM. The length of the CDR3 is 15 residues. Trimming shortened V by 6 bases and J by 0 bases, and 15 bases separated the two germline ends. CDR3 nucleotide sequence: TGTGCCAGCAGGCGCCGGGACGGGAGCTCCTACGAGCAGTACTTC. Translated, it gives CASRRRDGSSYEQYF.

The count of this clone is one. The rearrangement uses TRBV2 and TRBJ2-1; 9 bases match TRBD2. This CDR3 is built from 15 residues. J was trimmed by 7 bases and V by 3 bases; bases with no gene match: 7. Germline CDR1 is SNHLY and CDR2 is FYNNEI. The CDR3 nucleotides read TGTGCCAGCAGTGAGTTCGGGACTAGCTTAAATGAGCAGTTCTTC. Translating it yields CASSEFGTSLNEQFF.

The chain employs TRBV27 and TRBJ1-3; D may be TRBD1 (5 bases). Germline V gene lookup returns CDR1 MNHEY and CDR2 SMNVEV (reference sequence). V lost 6 bases and J 3 bases, leaving 15 bases between the germline ends. CDR3 length: 15 residues. CDR3 in amino acids: CASRFLGDGGNTIYF. CDR3 DNA sequence: TGTGCCAGCAGGTTTTTAGGGGATGGTGGAAACACCATATATTTT.

Only a few counts were recorded for this clone. DNA of the CDR3: TGTGCCAGCAGTTCGACCCCGACAGGCTCTGAAGCTTTCTTT. Its translation: CASSSTPTGSEAFF. V and J are TRBV28 and TRBJ1-1, with a possible D match to TRBD1 (6 bases). V dropped 4 bases and J dropped 6 bases, with 15 bases sitting between them. The CDR3 sequence is 14 residues long. CDR1 and CDR2 (germline): MDHEN, SYDVKM.

The chain joins TRBV10-1 to TRBJ2-2, with TRBD1 as a possible D gene (6 bases). Germline V gene sequence: CDR1 WNHNN, CDR2 SYGVQD (reference sequence). The V end was cut by 6 bases, the J end by 5 bases, with 13 bases between. This CDR3 is 14 amino acids long. This CDR3 reads CASRVRGETGELFF. The CDR3, as DNA: TGCGCCAGCAGGGTCAGGGGAGAAACCGGGGAGCTGTTTTTT.

This clone was seen a handful of times. The CDR3 reads CSAYVYGEQYF. DNA of the CDR3: TGCAGTGCTTATGTCTACGGCGAGCAGTACTTC. The chain carries TRBV20-1 and TRBJ2-7; D is unresolved. Trimming removed 5 bases at V and 6 bases at J, with 11 bases between. Germline V gene lookup returns CDR1 DFQATT and CDR2 SNEGSKA (reference sequence). This CDR3 has 11 amino acids.

This clone has more than one count but fewer than ten. This chain connects TRBV6-6 to TRBJ1-4; D possibly corresponds to TRBD1 (5 bases). V gave up 6 bases and J gave up 5 bases, with 16 bases separating them. This CDR3 spans 15 amino acids. The germline gives CDR1 MNHNY, CDR2 SVGAGI (reference sequence). The CDR3 loop reads CASRAPRQQNEKLFF. The CDR3 DNA sequence: TGTGCCAGCAGAGCTCCGAGACAGCAGAATGAAAAACTGTTTTTT.

The J gene is TRBJ1-5, the V gene TRBV19; D not certain. Trimming shortened V by 2 bases and J by 3 bases, and 11 bases separated the two germline ends. From germline, CDR1 is LNHDA and CDR2 SQIVND (reference sequence). This CDR3 has 15 residues. CDR3 nucleotides: TGTGCCAGTAGTATAAGCTCAGGCAACAATCAGCCCCAGCATTTT. Amino acids: CASSISSGNNQPQHF.

This chain links TRBV18 with TRBJ2-5, with D unresolved. Germline loops: CDR1 KGHSH, CDR2 LQKENI. CDR3 length equals 14 residues. V was cut by 6 bases and J by 2 bases, with 13 bases left in between. CDR3 in DNA: TGTGCCAGCTCGCTCACACAAGGACAAGAGACCCAGTACTTC. Its protein is CASSLTQGQETQYF.

The chain employs TRBV11-2 and TRBJ1-1; TRBD1 matches at 7 bases. The J segment lost 1 base and the V segment lost 5 bases, leaving 4 bases of the junction unmatched. The CDR3 loop spans 14 amino acids. Per the germline V gene, CDR1 is SGHAT and CDR2 is FQNNGV. The CDR3 bases are TGTGCCAGCAGCATCGGGACAGAGAACACTGAAGCTTTCTTT. Protein: CASSIGTENTEAFF.

This clone was picked up a small number of times. CDR3 DNA sequence: TGCGCCAGCAGCTTGGTACCTAGCAATGAGCAGTTCTTC. Translated, it gives CASSLVPSNEQFF. This chain joins TRBV5-1 and TRBJ2-1; D gene ambiguous. From germline, CDR1 is SGHRS and CDR2 YFSETQ. The V gene lost 0 bases and the J gene lost 6 bases, with 7 bases spanning the gap. This CDR3 region has 13 residues.

The chain uses TRBV5-1 and TRBJ2-2; D unresolved. The germline gives CDR1 SGHRS, CDR2 YFSETQ. V lost 3 bases to trimming and J lost 0 bases, with 9 bases between them. CDR3 length: 15 residues. CDR3 amino acids: CASSYLTANTGELFF. The CDR3 nucleotides are TGCGCCAGCAGCTACCTCACAGCGAACACCGGGGAGCTGTTTTTT.

CDR3 DNA sequence: TGTGCCAGCAGCTTGGTAAGCGGGATAGAGGAGACCCAGTACTTC. Its translation is CASSLVSGIEETQYF. The rearrangement uses TRBV5-6 and TRBJ2-5, with TRBD2 matching 7 bases. There are 15 residues in the CDR3. Losses at the gene ends were 0 bases for V and 5 bases for J; bases not matched to a gene: 7. Per the germline V gene, CDR1 is SGHDT and CDR2 is YYEEEE.

This clone was counted a few times. This CDR3 reads CASSLLGSVDEQYF. DNA for the CDR3: TGTGCCAGCAGCTTATTAGGGTCTGTCGACGAGCAGTACTTC. The chain joins TRBV7-9 to TRBJ2-7, with D hard to call. V dropped 2 bases and J dropped 5 bases, with 13 bases sitting between them. CDR1 and CDR2 from the germline V gene are SEHNR and FQNEAQ (reference sequence). The length of the CDR3 is 14 residues.

The chain combines TRBV13 with TRBJ2-7, with TRBD1 matching 9 bases. The CDR3 totals 16 residues. After removal of 4 bases from V and 3 bases from J, the junction contained 10 bases not matched to a gene. Germline V CDR1 and CDR2: PRHDT, FYEKMQ (reference sequence). The CDR3: CASSSLRDRANYEQYF. Written as DNA, the CDR3 is TGTGCCAGCAGCTCCCTCCGGGACAGGGCAAACTACGAGCAGTACTTC.

This clone was recorded a few times. The CDR3 region has the DNA TGTGCCAGCATGCTCCATGGGACGCAGTCCTACAATGAGCAGTTCTTC. It is translated as CASMLHGTQSYNEQFF. The rearrangement uses TRBV27 and TRBJ2-1; perhaps D is TRBD1 or TRBD2 (5 bases each). Germline-derived CDR1 and CDR2 are MNHEY and SMNVEV (reference sequence). The CDR3 length is 16 residues. V was trimmed by 7 bases and J by 1 base, leaving 17 bases between them.